These T cell receptor beta chains were read from a single sample in a study of radiation and T cells in renal cell carcinoma. Sequencing used immunoSEQ multiplex PCR; TCRdb keeps in-frame clones, though not all of them. In the table there are about 140,000 clones, approximately 87% of which are singletons. The source material was blood, sampled from a patient whose treatment included radiotherapy and nephrectomy. These receptors all come from a woman in her forties or fifties with renal cell carcinoma. Each CDR3 is given with its conserved first and last residue. A D gene is named only where the DNA matches it firmly. Size values are once, few and many counts, or a class for expanded clones, and some rows have none.

TRBD2,TRBJ2-3,.,TRBV9,CASSVAGGSTDTQYF,TGTGCCAGCAGCGTAGCGGGAGGAAGCACAGATACGCAGTATTTT
.,TRBJ1-5,.,TRBV25-1,CASSEFGGNQPQHF,TGTGCCAGCAGTGAATTTGGGGGTAATCAGCCCCAGCATTTT
.,TRBJ2-3,.,TRBV6-6,CASSPRLGTQYF,TGTGCCAGCAGTCCGCGACTAGGGACGCAGTATTTT
.,TRBJ1-6,.,TRBV29-1,CSVLLAGNNSPLHF,TGCAGCGTTCTCTTGGCAGGGAATAATTCACCCCTCCACTTT
.,TRBJ2-5,once,TRBV4-3,CASSQGGRGARETQYF,TGCGCCAGCAGCCAGGGGGGTAGGGGGGCCCGGGAGACCCAGTACTTC
TRBD1,TRBJ2-5,.,TRBV5-4,CASSGVRDRAQETQYF,TGTGCCAGCAGCGGAGTCCGGGACAGGGCCCAAGAGACCCAGTACTTC
TRBD1,TRBJ1-2,.,TRBV27,CASSLLRDRGRGGYTF,TGTGCCAGCAGTTTGTTGCGGGACAGGGGGCGCGGGGGCTACACCTTC
.,TRBJ1-1,.,TRBV7-9,CASSSRQGGAEAFF,TGTGCCAGCAGCTCCCGCCAGGGAGGCGCTGAAGCTTTCTTT
.,TRBJ2-3,.,TRBV9,CASSPPRRLIGTDTQYF,TGTGCCAGCAGCCCCCCGAGGCGGCTAATTGGCACAGATACGCAGTATTTT
TRBD1,TRBJ2-6,.,TRBV5-4,CASSSTGASSGANVLTF,TGTGCCAGCAGCTCTACAGGGGCTTCGTCTGGGGCCAACGTCCTGACTTTC
.,TRBJ1-1,many,TRBV15,CATSKPTVLNTEAFF,TGTGCCACCAGCAAACCGACAGTACTTAACACTGAAGCTTTCTTT
.,TRBJ2-7,.,TRBV7-9,CASSLALDEQYF,TGTGCCAGCAGCTTAGCCTTGGACGAGCAGTACTTC
.,TRBJ1-1,.,TRBV18,CASRRGILVPEAFF,TGTGCCAGCCGCCGGGGCATCTTAGTTCCTGAAGCTTTCTTT
.,TRBJ1-4,.,TRBV5-5,CASGLGVATNEKLFF,TGTGCCAGCGGCCTCGGCGTTGCAACTAATGAAAAACTGTTTTTT
.,TRBJ1-3,.,TRBV7-2,CASSLGGGNTIYF,TGTGCCAGCAGCTTAGGTGGGGGAAACACCATATATTTT
.,TRBJ1-1,.,TRBV29-1,CSVVGQFRTEAFF,TGCAGCGTTGTCGGGCAGTTTAGGACTGAAGCTTTCTTT
.,TRBJ1-5,.,TRBV19,CASSIGSVSNQPQHF,TGTGCCAGTAGTATTGGGTCAGTTAGCAATCAGCCCCAGCATTTT
TRBD2,TRBJ2-7,.,TRBV7-2,CASSQVSGGSKLEQYF,TGTGCCAGCAGTCAAGTTAGCGGGGGATCCAAGTTAGAGCAGTACTTC
TRBD1,TRBJ1-1,.,TRBV6-5,CASRSQGAVAFF,TGTGCCAGCAGGTCTCAGGGGGCGGTAGCTTTCTTT
TRBD1,TRBJ1-2,.,TRBV30,CAWSAGGVNGYTF,TGTGCCTGGAGTGCAGGGGGCGTGAATGGCTACACCTTC
.,TRBJ2-3,.,TRBV6-5,CASSQTDTQYF,TGTGCCAGCAGCCAGACAGATACGCAGTATTTT
.,TRBJ2-7,.,TRBV29-1,CSALGMGFHEQYF,TGCAGCGCGTTAGGGATGGGGTTTCACGAGCAGTACTTC
TRBD2,TRBJ2-2,.,TRBV9,CASNGGEDPGELFF,TGTGCCAGCAACGGGGGGGAAGATCCCGGGGAGCTGTTTTTT
.,TRBJ2-3,.,TRBV7-2,CASSLAIQDTQYF,TGTGCCAGCAGCTTAGCGATCCAAGATACGCAGTATTTT
.,TRBJ1-1,.,TRBV7-9,CASSSWTGDTEAFF,TGTGCCAGCAGCTCCTGGACGGGGGACACTGAAGCTTTCTTT
TRBD1,TRBJ1-2,few,TRBV29-1,CSVPGQDGGGYTF,TGCAGCGTCCCGGGACAGGATGGGGGTGGCTACACCTTC
.,TRBJ2-7,.,TRBV7-2,CASSSLGLLGEQYF,TGTGCCAGCAGCTCCCTGGGACTTCTGGGCGAGCAGTACTTC
.,TRBJ2-7,.,TRBV25-1,CASREPGYEQYF,TGTGCCAGCAGGGAGCCCGGCTACGAGCAGTACTTC
TRBD2,TRBJ2-2,.,TRBV6-5,CASSRLAATGELFF,TGTGCCAGCAGCCGACTAGCAGCAACCGGGGAGCTGTTTTTT
.,TRBJ1-2,.,TRBV30,CAWTMGQGYHYGYTF,TGTGCCTGGACAATGGGGCAGGGATATCACTATGGCTACACCTTC
.,TRBJ2-7,.,TRBV5-6,CASSFASYEQYF,TGTGCCAGCAGCTTTGCATCCTACGAGCAGTACTTC
.,TRBJ1-2,.,TRBV11-2,CASSNSPMGRGYTF,TGTGCCAGCAGCAATTCTCCCATGGGAAGGGGCTACACCTTC
TRBD1,TRBJ2-5,.,TRBV9,CASSPRGNAETQYF,TGTGCCAGCAGCCCCAGGGGGAATGCGGAGACCCAGTACTTC
.,TRBJ1-5,.,TRBV5-1,CASSLGSPRGNQPQHF,TGCGCCAGCAGCTTGGGGAGTCCTCGGGGCAATCAGCCCCAGCATTTT
.,TRBJ2-7,once,TRBV30,CAWGGNPAEQYF,TGTGCCTGGGGGGGGAACCCGGCCGAGCAGTACTTC
.,TRBJ2-3,once,TRBV4-1,CASSQAGRRETDTQYF,TGCGCCAGCAGCCAGGCAGGACGGCGTGAAACAGATACGCAGTATTTT
.,TRBJ1-1,.,TRBV4-3,CASSQDGYDTEAFF,TGCGCCAGCAGCCAAGACGGGTACGACACTGAAGCTTTCTTT
.,TRBJ1-2,.,TRBV9,CASSRSYGYTF,TGTGCCAGCAGTAGGTCCTATGGCTACACCTTC
TRBD2,TRBJ2-7,.,TRBV18,CASSPILAGAQEQYF,TGTGCCAGCTCACCGATACTAGCGGGAGCTCAGGAGCAGTACTTC
.,TRBJ1-1,.,TRBV6-5,CASSYERNTEAFF,TGTGCCAGCAGTTACGAAAGGAACACTGAAGCTTTCTTT
TRBD2,TRBJ2-6,.,TRBV5-1,CASNPRGGSGANVLTF,TGCGCCAGCAACCCCCGGGGGGGATCTGGGGCCAACGTCCTGACTTTC
.,TRBJ1-5,once,TRBV23-1,CASSQPRGNQPQHF,TGCGCCAGCAGTCAACCCAGGGGAAATCAGCCCCAGCATTTT
.,TRBJ1-1,.,TRBV7-2,CASSFSGLEEAEAFF,TGTGCCAGCAGCTTTTCGGGGCTCGAGGAGGCTGAAGCTTTCTTT
.,TRBJ2-5,.,TRBV6-1,CASKGRVYLLETQYF,TGTGCCTCCAAAGGACGGGTCTACCTTTTGGAGACCCAGTACTTC
TRBD2,TRBJ2-7,.,TRBV4-3,CASSQDSGRYEQYF,TGCGCCAGCAGCCAAGATAGCGGGAGGTACGAGCAGTACTTC
.,TRBJ2-4,.,TRBV30,CAWRGGAAKNIQYF,TGTGCCTGGAGGGGGGGGGCGGCCAAAAACATTCAGTACTTC
TRBD2,TRBJ2-7,.,TRBV28,CASSPTGTSGYEQYF,TGTGCCAGCTCACCTACGGGGACTAGCGGCTACGAGCAGTACTTC
.,TRBJ1-5,.,TRBV30,CAWSNGGIQPQHF,TGTGCCTGGAGTAATGGGGGGATTCAGCCCCAGCATTTT
TRBD1,TRBJ1-6,.,TRBV7-2,CASSRGTAPNNSPLHF,TGTGCCAGCAGCCGCGGGACAGCTCCCAATAATTCACCCCTCCACTTT
.,TRBJ1-4,.,TRBV5-6,CASSLGPGKLFF,TGTGCCAGCAGCTTGGGTCCTGGGAAACTGTTTTTT
.,TRBJ1-2,.,TRBV7-2,CASSLIRQSYGYTF,TGTGCCAGCAGCTTAATCCGACAGTCTTATGGCTACACCTTC
.,TRBJ2-3,.,TRBV9,CASSVEVGSGADTQYF,TGTGCCAGCAGCGTAGAAGTCGGGTCAGGAGCAGATACGCAGTATTTT
.,TRBJ2-5,.,TRBV5-1,CASSIARVKETQYF,TGCGCCAGCAGTATCGCGAGGGTTAAAGAGACCCAGTACTTC